Each of the 7 T cell receptor beta chains below was sequenced from the same sample in a study of blood T cell repertoires in COVID-19. Assay used: immunoSEQ multiplex PCR; TCRdb lists only in-frame clones, some missing. This sample carries 280,000 or so clones, 87% of them seen once, and the ten largest clones take under 7%. Sequencing used PBMCs or T cells enriched from blood (not recorded which). The receptors were gathered from a woman aged 40 to 50 who had recovered from COVID-19.

The chain is built from TRBV16 and TRBJ1-2; 8 nucleotides agree with TRBD1. The CDR3 covers 15 residues. CDR1 and CDR2 from the germline V gene are KGHSY and FQNENV. V trimming: 4 bases; J trimming: 4 bases; junction bases outside the gene matches: 8. CDR3 sequence: CASSRPDRDLYGYTF. The DNA of the CDR3 is TGTGCCAGCAGCCGGCCGGACAGGGATCTCTATGGCTACACCTTC. Full variable domain (missing parts from reference TRBV16 and TRBJ1-2): GEEVAQTPKHLVRGEGQKAKLYCAPIKGHSYVFWYQQVLKNEFKFLISFQNENVFDETGMPKERFSAKCLPNSPCSLEIQATKLEDSAVYFCASSRPDRDLYGYTFGSGTRLTVV.

The J gene is TRBJ2-5, the V gene TRBV28; the match to TRBD1 covers 7 bases. V was pared by 7 bases and J by 0 bases, with 5 bases of the junction left unmatched. CDR1 is MDHEN and CDR2 is SYDVKM in the germline V gene. This CDR3 comprises 14 residues. The CDR3 sequence is CASTEGGYQETQYF. In DNA, the CDR3 is TGTGCCAGCACCGAAGGGGGCTACCAAGAGACCCAGTACTTC. The complete variable domain, with remaining parts taken from reference TRBV28 and TRBJ2-5, reads DVKVTQSSRYLVKRTGEKVFLECVQDMDHENMFWYRQDPGLGLRLIYFSYDVKMKEKGDIPEGYSVSREKKERFSLILESASTNQTSMYLCASTEGGYQETQYFGPGTRLLVL.

The chain links TRBV5-6 to TRBJ1-4, with unresolved D. V was trimmed by 0 bases and J by 7 bases, leaving 13 bases between them. Germline loops: CDR1 SGHDT, CDR2 YYEEEE. The CDR3 sequence is 15 residues long. CDR3: CASSLGTESSEKLFF. Written as DNA, the CDR3 is TGTGCCAGCAGCTTGGGTACGGAGAGTAGTGAAAAACTGTTTTTT.

The V gene is TRBV6-5, the J gene TRBJ1-6, with 9 positions matching TRBD1. The junction had 2 bases not matched to a gene; V was cut back by 2 bases and J by 6 bases. The CDR3 spans 15 residues. Germline lookup yields CDR1 MNHEY and CDR2 SVGAGI. The CDR3 is CASSYDRGFNSPLHF. CDR3 coding DNA: TGTGCCAGCAGTTACGACAGGGGGTTTAATTCACCCCTCCACTTT.

This CDR3 is CASSEWGPGNTIYF. The CDR3 DNA sequence: TGTGCCAGCAGTGAGTGGGGGCCTGGAAACACCATATATTTT. This chain connects TRBV2 to TRBJ1-3, with D perhaps matching TRBD1 (6 bases). This CDR3 comprises 14 residues. Trimming stripped 3 bases from V and 2 bases from J, with 8 bases between. From germline, CDR1 is SNHLY and CDR2 FYNNEI.

The V gene is TRBV11-3, the J gene TRBJ2-1; D unresolved. The CDR3 consists of 16 residues. From germline, CDR1 is SGHNT and CDR2 YENEEA. V shed 5 bases and J shed 0 bases, with 14 bases lying between them. CDR3 bases: TGTGCCAGCAGCCCTTCCTCTCTTAGCTCCTACAATGAGCAGTTCTTC. It translates to CASSPSSLSSYNEQFF.

This chain connects TRBV27 to TRBJ2-3, with TRBD2 identical over 11 bases. V lost 3 bases and J lost 2; bases outside the gene matches: 10. Germline CDR1 MNHEY, CDR2 SMNVEV (reference sequence). CDR3 length: 18 amino acids. CDR3 sequence (DNA): TGTGCCAGCAGTTTCCCCGTGACTAGCGGGATAATCACAGATACGCAGTATTTT. As protein: CASSFPVTSGIITDTQYF.